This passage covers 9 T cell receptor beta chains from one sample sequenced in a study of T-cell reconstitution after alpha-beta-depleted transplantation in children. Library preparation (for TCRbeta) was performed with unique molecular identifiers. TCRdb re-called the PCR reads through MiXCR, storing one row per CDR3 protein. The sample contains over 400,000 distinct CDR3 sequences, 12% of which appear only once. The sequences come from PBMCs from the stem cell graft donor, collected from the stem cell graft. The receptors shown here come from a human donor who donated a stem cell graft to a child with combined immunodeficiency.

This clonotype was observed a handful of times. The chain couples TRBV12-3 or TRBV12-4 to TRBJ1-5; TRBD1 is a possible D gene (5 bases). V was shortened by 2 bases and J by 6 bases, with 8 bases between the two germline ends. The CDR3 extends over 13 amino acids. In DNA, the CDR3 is TGTGCCAGCAGTTTACAGGGAGTTCAGCCCCAGCATTTT. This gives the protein CASSLQGVQPQHF.

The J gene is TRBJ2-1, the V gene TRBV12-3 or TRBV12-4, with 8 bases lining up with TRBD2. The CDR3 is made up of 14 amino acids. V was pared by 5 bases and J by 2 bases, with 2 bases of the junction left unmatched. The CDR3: CASSGTRAYNEQFF. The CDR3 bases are TGTGCCAGCAGTGGGACTAGGGCCTACAATGAGCAGTTCTTC.

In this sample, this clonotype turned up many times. CDR3 in amino acids: CASSTQAGESYEQYF. CDR3 in DNA: TGTGCCAGCAGCACTCAAGCGGGGGAAAGCTACGAGCAGTACTTC. The rearrangement links TRBV7-2 to TRBJ2-7; 8 bases map to TRBD2. The length of the CDR3 is 15 residues. CDR1 is SGHTA and CDR2 is FQGNSA in the germline V gene. V shed 5 bases, J shed 3 bases, and the junction held 9 bases outside the gene matches.

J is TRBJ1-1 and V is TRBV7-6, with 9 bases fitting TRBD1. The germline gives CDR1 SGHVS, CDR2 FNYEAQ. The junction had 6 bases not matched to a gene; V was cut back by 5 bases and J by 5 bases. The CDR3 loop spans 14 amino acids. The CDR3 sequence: CASSQQGAVTEAFF. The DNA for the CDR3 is TGTGCCAGCAGCCAACAGGGGGCTGTTACTGAAGCTTTCTTT.

CDR3 nucleotide sequence: TGTGCCAGCAGCCAGGGGTTTAATACGCAGTATTTT. This encodes CASSQGFNTQYF. The chain recombines TRBV12-3 or TRBV12-4 with TRBJ2-3, with a tentative D call TRBD1 (6 bases). V was shortened by 6 bases and J by 7 bases, with 11 bases between the two germline ends. CDR3 length equals 12 residues.

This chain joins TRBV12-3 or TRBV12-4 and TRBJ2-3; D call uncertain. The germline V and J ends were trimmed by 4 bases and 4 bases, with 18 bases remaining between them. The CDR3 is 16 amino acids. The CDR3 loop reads CASSCRGPSEADTQYF. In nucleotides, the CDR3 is TGTGCCAGCAGTTGTCGAGGACCTTCCGAGGCAGATACGCAGTATTTT.

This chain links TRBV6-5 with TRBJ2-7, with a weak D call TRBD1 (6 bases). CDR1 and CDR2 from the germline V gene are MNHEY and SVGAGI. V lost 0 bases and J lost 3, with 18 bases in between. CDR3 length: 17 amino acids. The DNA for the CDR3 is TGTGCCAGCAGTTACTCGAGTGCTGGGCAGGGGATCTACGAGCAGTACTTC. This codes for CASSYSSAGQGIYEQYF.

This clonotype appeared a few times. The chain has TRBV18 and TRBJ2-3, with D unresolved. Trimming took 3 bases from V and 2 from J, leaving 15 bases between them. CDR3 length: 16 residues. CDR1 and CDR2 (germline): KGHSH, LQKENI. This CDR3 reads CASSPLGSVATDTQYF. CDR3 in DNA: TGTGCCAGCTCACCCCTCGGGTCGGTGGCCACAGATACGCAGTATTTT.

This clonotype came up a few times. CDR3 protein: CASSPHGNEPYNEQFF. The CDR3 DNA is TGTGCCAGCAGCCCCCACGGGAATGAACCCTACAATGAGCAGTTCTTC. The chain uses TRBV7-3 and TRBJ2-1; maybe TRBD2 (5 bases). The CDR3 covers 16 residues. CDR1 is SGHTA and CDR2 is FQGTGA in the germline V gene. V was pared by 5 bases and J by 2 bases, with 16 bases between.